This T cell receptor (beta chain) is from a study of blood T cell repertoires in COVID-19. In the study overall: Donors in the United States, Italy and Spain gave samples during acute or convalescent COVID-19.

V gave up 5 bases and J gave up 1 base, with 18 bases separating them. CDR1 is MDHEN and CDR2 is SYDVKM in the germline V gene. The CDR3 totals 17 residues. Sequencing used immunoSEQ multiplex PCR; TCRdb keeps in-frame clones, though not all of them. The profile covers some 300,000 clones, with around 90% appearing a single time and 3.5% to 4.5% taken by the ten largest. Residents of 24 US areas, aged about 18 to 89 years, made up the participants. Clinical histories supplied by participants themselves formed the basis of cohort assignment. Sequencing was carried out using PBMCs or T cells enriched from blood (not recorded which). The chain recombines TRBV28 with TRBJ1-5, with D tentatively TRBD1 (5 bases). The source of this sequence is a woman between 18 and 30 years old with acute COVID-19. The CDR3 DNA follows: TGTGCCAGCAGTCCTAACCGGGCCAAGGGGAGCAATCAGCCCCAGCATTTT. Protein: CASSPNRAKGSNQPQHF.